These 9 T cell receptor beta chains came from one sample sequenced in a study of blood T cell repertoires in COVID-19. Produced via immunoSEQ multiplex PCR; TCRdb's table is partial and in-frame only. The sample has 300,000 to 400,000 clones, 90% to 95% seen once. Specimen: PBMCs or T cells enriched from blood (not recorded which). The origin of the receptors is a woman aged 30 to 39 who had been exposed to COVID-19.

This clone was recorded once. The CDR3 reads CASSLVAGDLAGGYTF. The CDR3 DNA sequence: TGCGCCAGCAGCTTAGTGGCAGGGGATCTTGCGGGCGGCTACACCTTC. V gene TRBV5-1 combines with J gene TRBJ1-2, with TRBD1 as a possible D gene (6 bases). CDR1 and CDR2 from the germline V gene are SGHRS and YFSETQ. V lost 2 bases, J lost 8 bases, and 22 bases lay in between. This CDR3 region has 16 residues.

The sample holds a few counts of this clone. The rearrangement joins TRBV4-1 to TRBJ2-7; a possible D gene is TRBD1 (5 bases). The CDR3 extends over 15 amino acids. Germline V gene lookup returns CDR1 MGHRA and CDR2 YSYEKL. V was pared by 4 bases and J by 3 bases, with 16 bases between. The CDR3, as DNA: TGCGCCAGCAGCCGGATAAACGACAGAAGCTACGAGCAGTACTTC. It translates to CASSRINDRSYEQYF.

The CDR3 DNA follows: TGTGCCAGCAGCAGCGCCTACGAGCAGTACTTC. This gives the protein CASSSAYEQYF. This sequence joins TRBV7-2 and TRBJ2-7; D not certain. CDR1 SGHTA and CDR2 FQGNSA come from the germline V gene. The CDR3 sequence is 11 residues long. V was trimmed by 5 bases and J by 2 bases, leaving 4 bases between them. Complete variable domain (other parts from reference TRBV7-2 and TRBJ2-7): GAGVSQSPSNKVTEKGKDVELRCDPISGHTALYWYRQSLGQGLEFLIYFQGNSAPDKSGLPSDRFSAERTGGSVSTLTIQRTQQEDSAVYLCASSSAYEQYFGPGTRLTVT.

The J gene is TRBJ1-1, the V gene TRBV19; 11 positions agree with TRBD1. J lost 5 bases, V lost 3 bases, and 5 bases had no gene match. Germline V CDR1 and CDR2: LNHDA, SQIVND (reference sequence). The CDR3 is made up of 15 amino acids. This chain's CDR3 is CASSIFRDRGTEAFF. The CDR3 coding sequence is TGTGCCAGTAGTATTTTTCGGGACAGGGGGACTGAAGCTTTCTTT.

This rearrangement joins TRBV5-1 to TRBJ2-3; 7 bases line up with TRBD2. Germline V gives CDR1 SGHRS, CDR2 YFSETQ. With 2 bases clipped from V and 0 bases from J, the junction kept 6 bases outside the gene matches. This CDR3 comprises 16 residues. In DNA, the CDR3 is TGCGCCAGCAGCTTTGGCGGGGGTTCTAGCACAGATACGCAGTATTTT. It codes for CASSFGGGSSTDTQYF.

The genes are TRBV4-3 and TRBJ2-1; D is unresolved. The CDR3 has 15 residues. The V gene lost 4 bases and the J gene lost 0 bases, with 10 bases spanning the gap. Looked up from germline, CDR1 is LGHNA and CDR2 is YSLEER. The CDR3 reads CASSPYLSSYNEQFF. The DNA for the CDR3 is TGCGCCAGCAGCCCGTATCTGAGCTCCTACAATGAGCAGTTCTTC.

The CDR3 coding sequence is TGTGCCAGCAGTGAAGGGGACACGGATAATGAAAAACTGTTTTTT. This sequence encodes CASSEGDTDNEKLFF. J is TRBJ1-4 and V is TRBV2, with TRBD1 as a possible D gene (6 bases). The CDR3 is 15 residues long. Germline V gives CDR1 SNHLY, CDR2 FYNNEI. V shed 1 base and J shed 4 bases, with 10 bases lying between them.

J is TRBJ1-2 and V is TRBV7-8, with 7 positions matching TRBD1. CDR1 and CDR2 from the germline V gene are SGHVS and FQNEAQ. This CDR3 is built from 19 residues. V was clipped by 5 bases and J by 0 bases; unmatched bases: 18. The CDR3 spells CASSTLGTAYRKPNYGYTF. In DNA form, the CDR3 reads TGTGCCAGCAGCACGCTCGGGACAGCCTATAGAAAGCCTAACTATGGCTACACCTTC.

The chain joins TRBV7-8 to TRBJ1-5, with a tentative D call TRBD1 (5 bases). V dropped 3 bases and J dropped 0 bases, with 15 bases sitting between them. CDR1 and CDR2 from the germline V gene are SGHVS and FQNEAQ. The CDR3 is 17 amino acids. The CDR3 DNA is TGTGCCAGCAGCTTGACAGCCAGTAGTTATAGCAATCAGCCCCAGCATTTT. It translates to CASSLTASSYSNQPQHF.